The 8 T cell receptor beta chains below come from one sample, sequenced in a study of T-cell reconstitution after alpha-beta-depleted transplantation in children. The TCRbeta library was prepared with unique molecular identifiers. TCRdb re-called the PCR reads with MiXCR, one entry per CDR3 protein. This table holds about 300,000 distinct CDR3 sequences, 6% to 10% found once. Overall study results and limits: Newly made T cells mostly supplied T-cell counts and diversity one year after transplant.

Their cognate antigens are unknown. This sample comprised peripheral blood, obtained 360 days after TCRalphabeta/CD19-depleted stem cell transplant. These receptors originate from a female patient aged 2-9 years who had a stem cell transplant for Fanconi anemia, so the T cells may come from the graft donor.

The chain employs TRBV7-6 and TRBJ2-1; TRBD2 matches at 13 bases. The germline V gene has CDR1 SGHVS and CDR2 FNYEAQ. The V segment lost 5 bases and the J segment 4 bases; nucleotides outside the gene matches: 11. CDR3 length: 18 amino acids. DNA for the CDR3: TGTGCCAGCAGCAACACCGGGACTAGCGGGACGGTATACAATGAGCAGTTCTTC. Translating it yields CASSNTGTSGTVYNEQFF.

This clonotype has only a few counts. V usage is TRBV18 and J usage is TRBJ1-1; a possible D gene is TRBD1 (5 bases). The CDR3 spans 14 residues. Deletions cut 2 bases from V and 4 bases from J, with 11 bases between. Germline CDR1 KGHSH, CDR2 LQKENI. Written as DNA, the CDR3 is TGTGCCAGCTCACCAGTGGGGGGAGGCACTGAAGCTTTCTTT. Translation gives CASSPVGGGTEAFF.

This clonotype appeared many times. The V and J genes are TRBV5-7 and TRBJ2-6; 10 nucleotides agree with TRBD1. TRBV5-7 is given ORF status, its function remaining uncertain. This CDR3 spans 21 amino acids. V trimming: 0 bases; J trimming: 0 bases; junction bases outside the gene matches: 12. The CDR3: CASSLDGTGVQPNSGANVLTF. In DNA form, the CDR3 reads TGTGCCAGCAGCTTGGATGGGACAGGGGTTCAACCTAACTCTGGGGCCAACGTCCTGACTTTC.

This clonotype was counted many times. The chain carries TRBV9 and TRBJ2-1, with 8 bases that match TRBD2. The CDR3 loop spans 15 amino acids. The V gene's germline CDR1 is SGDLS and CDR2 YYNGEE. J gave up 5 bases and V 0 bases, and 4 bases lay outside the gene matches. The DNA for the CDR3 is TGTGCCAGCAGCGTAGCAGCGGGGGTGCACAATGAGCAGTTCTTC. It codes for CASSVAAGVHNEQFF.

This clonotype was seen repeatedly, ten times or more. The chain uses TRBV18 and TRBJ1-4, with D maybe TRBD1 (6 bases). Trimming cost V 8 bases and J 8 bases, with 18 bases left between them. This CDR3 is 14 amino acids long. Germline V gene data show CDR1 as KGHSH and CDR2 as LQKENI. The CDR3 sequence is CASATGAVWEKLFF. In DNA form, the CDR3 reads TGTGCCAGCGCGACGGGGGCAGTATGGGAAAAACTGTTTTTT.

This clonotype came up a few times. The V call is TRBV20-1, the J call TRBJ1-2, with D tentatively TRBD1 (5 bases). V lost 3 bases and J 0 bases, leaving 14 bases between the germline ends. The germline gives CDR1 DFQATT, CDR2 SNEGSKA (reference sequence). The CDR3 is 15 amino acids. CDR3 nucleotide sequence: TGCAGTGCTAGTTCCGACAGCGAAGCTAACTATGGCTACACCTTC. It codes for CSASSDSEANYGYTF.

This clonotype occurred many times. The chain carries TRBV6-4 and TRBJ2-3; TRBD2 matches at 11 bases. This CDR3 contains 15 residues. From germline, CDR1 is MRHNA and CDR2 SNTAGT. The junction had 4 bases not matched to a gene; V was cut back by 6 bases and J by 2 bases. The CDR3 sequence is CASSVLAGDTDTQYF. The CDR3 DNA reads as TGTGCCAGCAGCGTACTAGCGGGGGACACAGATACGCAGTATTTT.

This clonotype has at least ten counts. The J gene is TRBJ2-3, the V gene TRBV20-1, with D perhaps matching TRBD1 or TRBD2 (5 bases each). Looked up from germline, CDR1 is DFQATT and CDR2 is SNEGSKA (reference sequence). CDR3 length: 14 amino acids. Trimming shortened V by 5 bases and J by 2 bases, and 14 bases separated the two germline ends. The CDR3 region is CSAQRGPTTDTQYF. The CDR3 DNA reads as TGCAGTGCTCAACGGGGCCCCACCACAGATACGCAGTATTTT.